This is a list of T cell receptor beta chains from one sample in a study of response to subunit inactivated influenza vaccine. MiXCR, run by TCRdb on the RT-PCR reads, gives a single entry per CDR3 protein. Found here are roughly 570,000 distinct CDR3 sequences, 10% to 15% of them singletons; the top ten hold roughly 14%. The sample was PBMCs from blood, taken roughly 47 days after vaccination. Receptors were obtained from a man aged 50 or older who received an inactivated influenza vaccine. CDR3s include the opening cysteine and the closing phenylalanine or tryptophan. The D gene is left open where the match is weak. Clone size appears in some rows only: once, few, many, or a class for an expanded clone.

D	V	length	J	size	CDR3	DNA
-	TRBV29-1	14	TRBJ2-1	-	CSGQDPGRYNEQFF	TGCAGCGGGCAAGACCCGGGTCGCTACAATGAGCAGTTCTTC
-	TRBV14	13	TRBJ2-7	-	CASSQRQDYEQYF	TGTGCCAGCAGCCAGCGACAAGACTACGAGCAGTACTTC
TRBD1	TRBV20-1	14	TRBJ2-7	few	CKTDGTEKIYEQYF	TGCAAGACCGACGGGACAGAGAAAATTTACGAGCAGTACTTC
TRBD2	TRBV7-2	14	TRBJ2-5	-	CASSLVVESGTQCF	TGTGCCAGCAGCTTAGTAGTGGAGAGCGGGACCCAATGCTTC
-	TRBV19	18	TRBJ2-4	-	CASSLFFGWGRDKNIQYF	TGTGCCAGTAGTCTTTTTTTTGGTTGGGGGCGCGACAAAAACATTCAGTACTTC
TRBD2	TRBV20-1	14	TRBJ2-4	few	CSAQATSGRDIQYF	TGCAGTGCTCAGGCGACTAGCGGGAGAGACATTCAGTACTTC
-	TRBV7-9	15	TRBJ2-1	many	CASSSPGTPHNEQFF	TGTGCCAGCAGCTCCCCCGGGACCCCACACAATGAGCAGTTCTTC
TRBD2	TRBV9	13	TRBJ2-7	many	CASSPREAYEQYF	TGTGCCAGCAGCCCGCGGGAGGCGTACGAGCAGTACTTC
TRBD2	TRBV12-3/TRBV12-4	17	TRBJ2-3	few	CASSPPGLAGLVDTQYF	TGTGCCAGCAGCCCTCCGGGACTAGCGGGATTAGTTGATACGCAGTATTTT
-	TRBV6-1	18	TRBJ2-3	many	CASSRPLRSGTSTDTQYF	TGTGCCAGCAGTCGCCCCCTAAGGAGTGGGACTAGCACAGATACGCAGTATTTT
TRBD1	TRBV28	15	TRBJ2-1	few	CASTAAGTGINEQFF	TGTGCCAGCACCGCGGCCGGGACAGGGATAAATGAGCAGTTCTTC
-	TRBV7-9	13	TRBJ2-3	few	CASSLPDMDTQYF	TGTGCCAGCAGCTTACCGGACATGGATACGCAGTATTTT
-	TRBV5-1	14	TRBJ2-5	few	CASSLGQGPEAQYF	TGCGCCAGCAGCTTGGGGCAGGGCCCTGAGGCCCAGTACTTC
-	TRBV10-3	15	TRBJ1-1	few	CAISDRGEGHTEAFF	TGTGCCATCAGTGACCGTGGGGAGGGACATACTGAAGCTTTCTTT
-	TRBV11-1	14	TRBJ2-2	-	CASSPGSGPGELFF	TGTGCCAGCAGCCCCGGCAGCGGGCCCGGGGAGCTGTTTTTT
TRBD1	TRBV6-5	12	TRBJ2-5	-	CASSTTGGTQYF	TGTGCCAGCAGTACAACAGGGGGGACCCAGTACTTC
TRBD2	TRBV28	17	TRBJ2-1	-	CASSPLWRGGSIGEQFF	TGTGCCAGCAGTCCCCTGTGGCGGGGGGGATCAATCGGTGAGCAGTTCTTC
-	TRBV6-5	11	TRBJ1-1	few	CAVHRQDEAFF	TGTGCCGTACATCGGCAGGATGAAGCTTTCTTT
-	TRBV10-3	14	TRBJ2-7	few	CAISASEYSYEQYF	TGTGCCATCAGTGCGAGCGAATATTCCTACGAGCAGTACTTC
-	TRBV6-5	15	TRBJ2-3	few	CASSSFHKGTDTQYF	TGTGCCAGCAGTTCCTTCCATAAGGGGACAGATACGCAGTATTTT
-	TRBV20-1	18	TRBJ2-3	few	CSARLLDANYERRSTQYF	TGCAGTGCTAGATTATTGGACGCAAATTACGAGAGGAGGAGTACGCAGTATTTT
-	TRBV4-3	17	TRBJ2-2	-	CASSQDTARGNTGELFF	TGCGCCAGCAGCCAAGATACTGCCAGGGGGAACACCGGGGAGCTGTTTTTT
-	TRBV12-5	12	TRBJ2-5	-	CASSTDQETQYF	TGTGCTAGTTCGACGGACCAAGAGACCCAGTACTTC
-	TRBV6-1	17	TRBJ2-1	few	CASSPRTGRASYNEQFF	TGTGCCAGCAGCCCTAGGACAGGGAGGGCCTCCTACAATGAGCAGTTCTTC
TRBD1	TRBV7-6	16	TRBJ2-7	few	CASSLIGQGSSYEQYF	TGTGCCAGCAGCTTAATTGGACAGGGGAGCTCCTACGAGCAGTACTTC
TRBD1	TRBV11-2	15	TRBJ2-3	few	CASSLRTGRTDTQYF	TGTGCCAGCAGCCTAAGGACAGGGCGCACAGATACGCAGTATTTT
-	TRBV11-2	16	TRBJ2-5	-	CASSLVGTEYQETQYF	TGTGCCAGCAGCTTAGTCGGGACTGAGTACCAAGAGACCCAGTACTTC
-	TRBV15	14	TRBJ2-5	few	CATSGAGVRETQYF	TGTGCCACCAGCGGAGCAGGGGTACGCGAGACCCAGTACTTC
-	TRBV11-2	12	TRBJ2-7	-	CASSFDDYEQYF	TGTGCCAGCAGCTTTGATGACTACGAGCAGTACTTC
-	TRBV7-9	16	TRBJ1-5	few	CASSLANQYSNQPQHF	TGTGCCAGCAGCTTAGCAAACCAGTATAGCAATCAGCCCCAGCATTTT
TRBD1	TRBV20-1	16	TRBJ1-2	-	CSAPPSYRDRSYGYTF	TGCAGTGCCCCCCCCAGTTACCGGGACAGGAGCTATGGCTACACCTTC
TRBD2	TRBV9	17	TRBJ2-7	-	CASSVGVSGGSTYEQYF	TGTGCCAGCAGCGTAGGGGTTAGCGGGGGCTCGACCTACGAGCAGTACTTC
TRBD1	TRBV28	16	TRBJ2-3	few	CASRPYRGRLDDTQYF	TGTGCCAGCAGACCATACAGGGGGCGATTGGATGATACGCAGTATTTT
TRBD2	TRBV4-3	18	TRBJ2-1	few	CASSQVGRAGGTYNEQFF	TGCGCCAGCAGCCAAGTCGGGCGTGCGGGGGGCACCTACAATGAGCAGTTCTTC
-	TRBV20-1	15	TRBJ1-1	-	CSARDHGGGNTEAFF	TGCAGTGCTAGAGATCATGGGGGGGGTAACACTGAAGCTTTCTTT
-	TRBV7-6	14	TRBJ1-3	-	CASSDSYSGNTIYF	TGTGCCAGCAGCGACAGCTACTCTGGAAACACCATATATTTT
-	TRBV20-1	15	TRBJ2-1	-	CSARDAGGPYNEQFF	TGCAGTGCTAGAGATGCAGGCGGCCCCTACAATGAGCAGTTCTTC
-	TRBV29-1	12	TRBJ2-7	many	CSVEGDRLKQYF	TGCAGCGTTGAAGGGGACCGACTGAAGCAGTACTTC
-	TRBV27	13	TRBJ1-1	many	CASSTVLGSEAFF	TGTGCCAGCAGCACGGTTTTGGGATCTGAAGCTTTCTTT
TRBD2	TRBV5-6	17	TRBJ2-3	-	CASSRWVRREKTDTQYF	TGTGCCAGCAGCCGATGGGTGAGGCGGGAGAAGACAGATACGCAGTATTTT
-	TRBV15	14	TRBJ2-7	few	CATSRGAADYEQYF	TGTGCCACCAGCAGGGGGGCAGCGGACTACGAGCAGTACTTC
-	TRBV18	16	TRBJ2-1	-	CASSPPEGGAYNEQFF	TGTGCCAGCTCACCACCGGAGGGGGGTGCCTACAATGAGCAGTTCTTC
-	TRBV5-1	15	TRBJ1-5	-	CASSLDGSRNQPQHF	TGCGCCAGCAGCTTGGACGGCAGCCGCAATCAGCCCCAGCATTTT
-	TRBV11-2	13	TRBJ2-5	-	CASSTQVQETQYF	TGTGCCAGCAGCACCCAGGTCCAAGAGACCCAGTACTTC
-	TRBV5-1	16	TRBJ2-6	many	CASSLGGRAGANVLTF	TGCGCCAGCAGCTTGGGAGGGAGAGCTGGGGCCAACGTCCTGACTTTC
TRBD2	TRBV10-3	15	TRBJ2-7	many	CAISESTSGGDEQYF	TGTGCCATCAGTGAGTCAACTAGCGGGGGTGACGAGCAGTACTTC